This is a list of T cell receptor beta chains from one sample in a study of T cell responses to AZD1222 COVID-19 vaccine. The assay was immunoSEQ multiplex PCR, and TCRdb's table has in-frame clones only and misses some. The data contain more than 150,000 clones, 80% to 90% of them singletons. Specimen: peripheral blood, collected on day 0 of AZD1222 vaccination. Receptors were obtained from an adult in good health. The CDR3 runs from the conserved cysteine through the conserved F or W. D genes are given only for firm matches. Clone size is stated in some rows and not others, as once, few, many or a class when expanded.

V	size	J	D	DNA	CDR3
TRBV24-1	.	TRBJ2-5	TRBD2	TGTGCCACCCGGGGACCCCCACTAGCGGGATTGGAGACCCAGTACTTC	CATRGPPLAGLETQYF
TRBV6-5	.	TRBJ1-4	.	TGTGCCAGCAGTTGGACGGATCGCAATGAAAAACTGTTTTTT	CASSWTDRNEKLFF
TRBV2	.	TRBJ2-4	.	TGTGCCAGCAGTGAAAAATTGCAGTACAGCGCCAAAAACATTCAGTACTTC	CASSEKLQYSAKNIQYF
TRBV28	.	TRBJ1-6	TRBD1	TGTGCCAGCAGTACGCCGGGACAGGGGAACAATTCACCCCTCCACTTT	CASSTPGQGNNSPLHF
TRBV5-6	.	TRBJ1-5	TRBD1	TGTGCCAGCAGTCACTCCGGGACAGCACAAAATAGCAATCAGCCCCAGCATTTT	CASSHSGTAQNSNQPQHF
TRBV28	.	TRBJ1-1	.	TGTGCCAGCAGTTTAGGGGCCGGAAAGAACACTGAAGCTTTCTTT	CASSLGAGKNTEAFF
TRBV4-1	.	TRBJ2-3	.	TGCGCCAGCAGCCAAGGGGGAGTAATGAATACGCAGTATTTT	CASSQGGVMNTQYF
TRBV30	.	TRBJ2-3	TRBD2	TGTGCCTGGGGTCTAGCGGGGGGCCGGGATACGCAGTATTTT	CAWGLAGGRDTQYF
TRBV5-1	.	TRBJ2-2	.	TGCGCCAGCAGCTTGGACAGGGTAGTACCCGGGGAGCTGTTTTTT	CASSLDRVVPGELFF
TRBV11-2	.	TRBJ1-1	.	TGTGCCAGCAGCTTGGACTTGTCGACGGCTGCGGCCACTGAAGCTTTCTTT	CASSLDLSTAAATEAFF
TRBV28	.	TRBJ2-1	.	TGTGCCAGCAGAGAGGGGGGCGGTCACAATGAGCAGTTCTTC	CASREGGGHNEQFF
TRBV12-3/TRBV12-4	.	TRBJ1-1	TRBD1	TGTGCCAGCAGTTCAGGGGGCCGCACTGAAGCTTTCTTT	CASSSGGRTEAFF
TRBV27	.	TRBJ2-2	TRBD1	TGTGCCAGCGGGGCGGACAGGGGGATCACCGGGGAGCTGTTTTTT	CASGADRGITGELFF
TRBV28	.	TRBJ1-3	.	TGTGCCAGCAGTCTATTCCCCCCCGGACAGTCCTCTGGAAACACCATATATTTT	CASSLFPPGQSSGNTIYF
TRBV13	.	TRBJ1-3	.	TGTGCCAGCAGCTCCGACAGCTCTGGAAACACCATATATTTT	CASSSDSSGNTIYF
TRBV19	.	TRBJ2-3	TRBD2	TGTGCCAGTAGTACAGGGACTAGCCCAGATACGCAGTATTTT	CASSTGTSPDTQYF
TRBV6-5	.	TRBJ1-1	.	TGTGCCAGCAGTTCCCTAAGGGGGAGGGGGAACACTGAAGCTTTCTTT	CASSSLRGRGNTEAFF
TRBV7-2	.	TRBJ1-6	TRBD1	TGTGCCAGCAGCTCGAATCGGGACAGCAATTCACCCCTCCACTTT	CASSSNRDSNSPLHF
TRBV5-1	.	TRBJ2-1	.	TGCGCCAGCAGGGGATTTACAGCGCGAGACAATGAGCAGTTCTTC	CASRGFTARDNEQFF
TRBV19	.	TRBJ2-1	.	TGTGCCAGTAGTACCCTTTTACGGGTTTACAATGAGCAGTTCTTC	CASSTLLRVYNEQFF
TRBV9	.	TRBJ2-3	.	TGTGCCAGCAGAGGGGATTCAGATACGCAGTATTTT	CASRGDSDTQYF
TRBV19	.	TRBJ1-1	.	TGTGCCAGTAGTTTCCCCCTCTGTGAAGCTTTCTTT	CASSFPLCEAFF
TRBV9	once	TRBJ2-5	.	TGTGCCAGCAGCGGGCTAGCGAAAGAGACCCAGTACTTC	CASSGLAKETQYF
TRBV12-3/TRBV12-4	.	TRBJ1-1	.	TGTGCCAGCAGTTTACAGGTTTACACTGAAGCTTTCTTT	CASSLQVYTEAFF
TRBV7-6	.	TRBJ1-1	TRBD1	TGTGCCAGCAGCTTAGGGGGTCAGGGGGCCTACACTGAAGCTTTCTTT	CASSLGGQGAYTEAFF
TRBV6-2/TRBV6-3	.	TRBJ1-5	.	TGTGCCAGCAGTACTCCGGGCGATTATAGCAATCAGCCCCAGCATTTT	CASSTPGDYSNQPQHF
TRBV19	.	TRBJ2-7	.	TGTGCCAGTAGTATCCTGCTAGCACCAGGCTACGAGCAGTACTTC	CASSILLAPGYEQYF
TRBV5-1	.	TRBJ1-2	.	TGCGCCAGCAGCCCCCTAACAGGGCCCGACTATGGCTACACCTTC	CASSPLTGPDYGYTF
TRBV6-2/TRBV6-3	.	TRBJ1-5	TRBD1	TGTGCCAGCAGTTACACGGGTTGGGGACAGAGCAATCAGCCCCAGCATTTT	CASSYTGWGQSNQPQHF
TRBV6-5	.	TRBJ1-2	.	TGTGCCAGCAGTTACTCGGGGGGCCTTAACTATGGCTACACCTTC	CASSYSGGLNYGYTF
TRBV9	few	TRBJ2-1	TRBD2	TGTGCCAGCAGCGTTCTTACAGCGGGGGACAATGAGCAGTTCTTC	CASSVLTAGDNEQFF
TRBV19	.	TRBJ1-3	.	TGTGCCAGTAGTCGAGGACCTCCGCCTCCTGGAAACACCATATATTTT	CASSRGPPPPGNTIYF
TRBV7-9	.	TRBJ1-1	.	TGTGCCAGCAGCTCCATTGACAGTACTGAAGCTTTCTTT	CASSSIDSTEAFF
TRBV6-5	.	TRBJ2-7	TRBD2	TGTGCCAGCAGTTATGCTAGCGGCTCCTACGAGCAGTACTTC	CASSYASGSYEQYF
TRBV7-2	.	TRBJ1-2	.	TGTGCCAGCAGCCAGAGGGACGGCCTCTATGGCTACACCTTC	CASSQRDGLYGYTF
TRBV4-1	.	TRBJ1-6	.	TGCGCCAGCAGCCAAGACAGGTTTGATAATTCACCCCTCCACTTT	CASSQDRFDNSPLHF
TRBV7-7	.	TRBJ1-3	.	TGTGCTAGCAGCTTAGTGTTTGGCCAGACCTCTGGAAACACCATATATTTT	CASSLVFGQTSGNTIYF